This is a list of T cell receptor beta chains from one sample in a study of shared T cell receptors in the human thymus. The data were produced by immunoSEQ multiplex PCR, yet TCRdb's version contains in-frame clones alone and is incomplete. The sample shows just under 550,000 clones, approximately 78% of them seen only once. A further study also used this sample, focusing on human thymus T cells.

Sequencing used thymocytes. The receptor source for this set is a boy under three years old with a congenital heart defect. Each CDR3 is given with its conserved first and last residue. The D gene is left open where the match is weak. Clone size is given for some rows only: seen once, a few or many times, or a class if the clone is expanded.

>NA|TRBJ2-3|TRBD2|TRBV12-5
TGTGCTAGTGGGCCCCCGGGACTAGCGGGAGGGGCAGATACGCAGTATTTT
CASGPPGLAGGADTQYF
>NA|TRBJ2-1|NA|TRBV19
TGTGCCAGTAGTGGAGGGACAGCCCGTAATGAGCAGTTCTTC
CASSGGTARNEQFF
>NA|TRBJ2-2|NA|TRBV4-3
TGCGCCAGCAGCCAGGACAGTGGGGGCCAGAACACCGGGGAGCTGTTTTTT
CASSQDSGGQNTGELFF
>few|TRBJ2-3|TRBD2|TRBV7-2
TGTGCCAGCAGCCCCGGGACTAGCGGGAGTACAGATACGCAGTATTTT
CASSPGTSGSTDTQYF
>NA|TRBJ1-5|NA|TRBV7-2
TGTGCCAGCAGCCTCGTGGCAAATCAGCCCCAGCATTTT
CASSLVANQPQHF
>few|TRBJ2-2|TRBD2|TRBV11-2
TGTGCCAGCAGCCCTTGGGGCGGGAGGGCCCACACCGGGGAGCTGTTTTTT
CASSPWGGRAHTGELFF
>NA|TRBJ2-4|NA|TRBV28
TGTGCCAGCACACAGGGAGGGAGCGGAAACATTCAGTACTTC
CASTQGGSGNIQYF
>few|TRBJ2-5|TRBD2|TRBV7-4
TGTGCCAGCAGCTCACCCCCCCGGGACTACCAGCAGAGACAAGAGACCCAGTACTTC
CASSSPPRDYQQRQETQYF
>few|TRBJ1-1|NA|TRBV30
TGTGCCTGGAGTGCTCCTCGCGGGACGACGAACACTGAAGCTTTCTTT
CAWSAPRGTTNTEAFF
>few|TRBJ2-7|TRBD2|TRBV30
TGTGCCTGGAGTTGGACTCGGGGGGGGCGCTCCTACGAGCAGTACTTC
CAWSWTRGGRSYEQYF
>NA|TRBJ2-7|NA|TRBV18
TGTGCCAGCTCAGCCACCCCACCCGGAGCCTACGAGCAGTACTTC
CASSATPPGAYEQYF
>NA|TRBJ2-5|NA|TRBV27
TGTGCCAGCAGTCTGGTAGGAGGGATGGAGACCCAGTACTTC
CASSLVGGMETQYF
>NA|TRBJ2-1|NA|TRBV4-3
TGCGCCAGCAGCCACCAACCCGGGAGTCTCGACAATGAGCAGTTCTTC
CASSHQPGSLDNEQFF
>NA|TRBJ1-5|NA|TRBV18
TGTGCCAGCTCACCACCGGTGGGGACACGCAATCAGCCCCAGCATTTT
CASSPPVGTRNQPQHF
>NA|TRBJ2-4|TRBD2|TRBV5-4
TGTGCCAGCAGCTTTTTGCTAGCGGCAGACACGCACTTAGCCAAAAACATTCAGTACTTC
CASSFLLAADTHLAKNIQYF
>NA|TRBJ1-1|NA|TRBV20-1
TGCAGTGCTAGTTCTCAGGGGGCTTTCTTT
CSASSQGAFF
>once|TRBJ2-3|TRBD2|TRBV27
TGTGCCAGCAGTCCATGGACTAGCGGGACAGATACGCAGTATTTT
CASSPWTSGTDTQYF
>NA|TRBJ2-4|TRBD2|TRBV27
TGTGCCAGCAGTTTTACTAGCGGGAGTGAAAACATTCAGTACTTC
CASSFTSGSENIQYF
>NA|TRBJ2-7|TRBD2|TRBV15
TGTGCCACCAGCCCCGGGACTAGCGAGAGTAAAGAGTACTTC
CATSPGTSESKEYF
>NA|TRBJ2-7|TRBD2|TRBV7-9
TGTGCCAGCAGTCTTTCGGGGAGGGCCGTAAACGAGCAGTACTTC
CASSLSGRAVNEQYF
>NA|TRBJ1-5|NA|TRBV27
TGTGCCAGCAGTTTTCAGGGATCGAACCAGCCCCAGCATTTT
CASSFQGSNQPQHF
>NA|TRBJ1-5|TRBD1|TRBV30
TGTGCCTGGACCCTCGGACAGGGAGTTGGCAATCAGCCCCAGCATTTT
CAWTLGQGVGNQPQHF
>NA|TRBJ2-6|TRBD1|TRBV11-2
TGTGCCAGCAGCCTCCTAGTGGGACAGGGTTCCGTCCTGACTTTC
CASSLLVGQGSVLTF
>NA|TRBJ2-2|TRBD2|TRBV7-2
TGTGCCAGCAGCTTAGGGGCTAGCGGGCTGAACACCGGGGAGCTGTTTTTT
CASSLGASGLNTGELFF
>NA|TRBJ2-1|TRBD2|TRBV18
TGTGCCAGCTCACCAACTGAGGCTAGCGGGAGGGGTTACAATGAGCAGTTCTTC
CASSPTEASGRGYNEQFF
>NA|TRBJ1-5|TRBD1|TRBV19
TGTGCCAGTAGTACCACGGCAGACAGGGTTAGGAGCAATCAGCCCCAGCATTTT
CASSTTADRVRSNQPQHF
>NA|TRBJ2-7|TRBD2|TRBV7-3
TGTGCCAGCAGCCTCGATAGGGTAGCGGGAGACGAGCAGTACTTC
CASSLDRVAGDEQYF
>NA|TRBJ2-3|TRBD2|TRBV30
TGTGCCTGGATACCGGCCGAGCGGGAGTTCGTAGATACGCAGTATTTT
CAWIPAEREFVDTQYF
>NA|TRBJ2-3|TRBD1|TRBV19
TGTGCCAGTAGTATGGGGGACAGGGGAACAGATACGCAGTATTTT
CASSMGDRGTDTQYF
>once|TRBJ2-7|TRBD1|TRBV28
TGTGCCAGCAGGCACGTTGACAGGGGGGAGCAGTACTTC
CASRHVDRGEQYF
>NA|TRBJ1-2|TRBD1|TRBV5-4
TGTGCCAGCAGCTTGGTGGCAGGGGGACCGAATGGCTACACCTTC
CASSLVAGGPNGYTF
>once|TRBJ2-7|NA|TRBV7-9
TGTGCCAGCAGTATCACAGGGACCCCGCGGGAGCAGTACTTC
CASSITGTPREQYF
>few|TRBJ1-1|NA|TRBV2
TGTGCCAGCGGCTTGACAAACACTGAAGCTTTCTTT
CASGLTNTEAFF
>few|TRBJ2-5|NA|TRBV28
TGTGCCAGCAGGCAGGGGCTGGGCACCCAAGAGACCCAGTACTTC
CASRQGLGTQETQYF
>NA|TRBJ2-7|TRBD2|TRBV25-1
TGTGCCAGCAGTGAAGGGCTAGCGGGCACCTACGAGCAGTACTTC
CASSEGLAGTYEQYF
>NA|TRBJ1-2|NA|TRBV27
TGTGCCAGCAGTCAGGCCCCTAACTATGGCTACACCTTC
CASSQAPNYGYTF
>NA|TRBJ2-1|NA|TRBV28
TGTGTCGCTGGTAGAGGCAATGAGCAGTTCTTC
CVAGRGNEQFF
>NA|TRBJ1-5|NA|TRBV27
TGTGCCAGCAAAAACAGAACAGACACAACCTATAGCAATCAGCCCCAGCATTTT
CASKNRTDTTYSNQPQHF
>NA|TRBJ2-3|NA|TRBV5-1
TGCGCCAGCACCCGGGGGGCGGGAGACGATACGCAGTATTTT
CASTRGAGDDTQYF
>NA|TRBJ2-7|NA|TRBV11-3
TGTGCCAGCAGCCACTCCTACGAGCAGTACTTC
CASSHSYEQYF
>NA|TRBJ2-7|NA|TRBV6-6
TGTGCCAGCAGTTATGAGGCAGCCACCTACGAGCAGTACTTC
CASSYEAATYEQYF
>once|TRBJ2-1|TRBD2|TRBV27
TGTGCCAGCAGTTCGGGACTAGCGGGGCACAATGAGCAGTTCTTC
CASSSGLAGHNEQFF